The 11 T cell receptor beta chains in this list originate from one sample, sequenced in a study of blood T cell repertoires in COVID-19. The protocol was immunoSEQ multiplex PCR, while the TCRdb copy is restricted to in-frame clones and leaves out a portion. The sample has about 89,000 clones, 70% to 80% seen once. Sequencing input: peripheral blood. These receptors all stem from a human donor in a cohort sampled during active COVID-19.

The CDR3 sequence is CSVPEAGKETQYF. DNA for the CDR3: TGCAGCGTGCCGGAGGCTGGTAAAGAGACCCAGTACTTC. The gene calls are TRBV29-1 and TRBJ2-5, with TRBD2 as a possible D gene (5 bases). The CDR3 spans 13 residues. The V end lost 6 bases, the J end lost 3 bases, and 14 bases lay between the germline ends. CDR1 SQVTM and CDR2 ANQGSEA come from the germline V gene.

The V and J genes are TRBV28 and TRBJ2-2; the D gene is possibly TRBD2 (5 bases). Trimming removed 7 bases from V and 6 bases from J, with 15 bases in between. The CDR3 sequence is 14 residues long. Germline CDR1 reads MDHEN; CDR2 reads SYDVKM. CDR3 coding DNA: TGTGCCAGCAACCCCCAGGCAGCGGCCGGGGAGCTGTTTTTT. Translation gives CASNPQAAAGELFF.

This clone occurred once. The chain employs TRBV24-1 and TRBJ1-2, with D perhaps matching TRBD1 (6 bases). V shed 4 bases and J shed 4 bases, with 12 bases lying between them. Germline CDR1 is KGHDR and CDR2 is SFDVKD. The CDR3 length is 14 residues. CDR3 bases: TGTGCCACCAGTGACCGCGGACAGATCTATGGCTACACCTTC. Translating it yields CATSDRGQIYGYTF.

The chain carries TRBV3-1 (or the pseudogene TRBV3-2) and TRBJ2-7; no reliable D call. V was cut by 0 bases and J by 3 bases, with 6 bases left in between. This CDR3 spans 13 amino acids. The germline CDR1 and CDR2 sequences are LGHDT and YNNKEL (reference sequence). The DNA of the CDR3 is TGTGCCAGCAGCCAAGATAGAAGCTACGAGCAGTACTTC. As protein: CASSQDRSYEQYF.

The chain couples TRBV24-1 to TRBJ1-1, with TRBD1 as a possible D gene (5 bases). Trimming took off 3 bases at V and 10 bases at J, with 11 bases between the two ends. The CDR3 loop spans 12 amino acids. Germline values: CDR1 KGHDR, CDR2 SFDVKD. CDR3 loop: CATSDRTRRAFF. Written as DNA, the CDR3 is TGTGCCACCAGTGATAGGACACGGCGAGCTTTCTTT.

This clone occurred once. The chain employs TRBV5-3 and TRBJ2-1, with D perhaps matching TRBD2 (6 bases). TRBV5-3 qualifies as an ORF whose function is uncertain. V was trimmed by 2 bases and J by 7 bases, leaving 16 bases between them. The CDR3 is 15 amino acids. CDR3 residues: CARSFWRDSLNEQFF. The CDR3 coding sequence is TGTGCCAGAAGCTTCTGGCGGGATTCCTTAAATGAGCAGTTCTTC.

The gene calls are TRBV4-1 and TRBJ2-3; 7 bases map to TRBD2. CDR1 and CDR2 from the germline V gene are MGHRA and YSYEKL. This CDR3 is built from 17 residues. Unmatched junction bases numbered 11, after V lost 3 bases and J lost 2 bases. The CDR3 DNA sequence: TGCGCCAGCAGCCATTACCTTACTAGCGTCGACACAGATACGCAGTATTTT. Its translation: CASSHYLTSVDTDTQYF.

The CDR3 region is CASPSGTGRTDTQYF. The CDR3 DNA reads as TGTGCCAGCCCCTCCGGGACTGGGCGCACAGATACGCAGTATTTT. J is TRBJ2-3 and V is TRBV7-9, with D tentatively TRBD2 (6 bases). CDR1 and CDR2 (germline): SEHNR, FQNEAQ (reference sequence). This CDR3 is built from 15 residues. V dropped 8 bases and J dropped 1 base, with 16 bases sitting between them.

V gene TRBV9 combines with J gene TRBJ2-1; 12 bases map to TRBD2. The CDR3 totals 14 residues. After removal of 4 bases from V and 7 bases from J, the junction contained 3 bases not matched to a gene. From germline, CDR1 is SGDLS and CDR2 YYNGEE. This CDR3 reads CASSPGLAGNEQFF. CDR3 bases: TGTGCCAGCAGCCCCGGACTAGCGGGAAATGAGCAGTTCTTC. The whole variable domain, filled in from reference TRBV9 and TRBJ2-1, reads DSGVTQTPKHLITATGQRVTLRCSPRSGDLSVYWYQQSLDQGLQFLIQYYNGEERAKGNILERFSAQQFPDLHSELNLSSLELGDSALYFCASSPGLAGNEQFFGPGTRLTVL.

CDR3 protein: CASSAGTSGREQFF. The CDR3 nucleotides read TGTGCCAGCAGTGCCGGGACTAGCGGGAGAGAGCAGTTCTTC. This rearrangement joins TRBV6-4 to TRBJ2-1; 14 bases map to TRBD2. This CDR3 contains 14 residues. Germline-derived CDR1 and CDR2 are MRHNA and SNTAGT. V shed 4 bases and J 10 bases; nucleotides not matched to a gene: 3.

The V gene is TRBV7-2, the J gene TRBJ2-2; D perhaps matches TRBD2 (5 bases). The V end was cut by 4 bases, the J end by 6 bases, with 18 bases between. Germline lookup yields CDR1 SGHTA and CDR2 FQGNSA. This CDR3 is built from 16 residues. The chain's CDR3 is CASSYESLARPGELFF. The CDR3 region has the DNA TGTGCCAGCAGCTACGAGTCCCTAGCTCGGCCCGGGGAGCTGTTTTTT.